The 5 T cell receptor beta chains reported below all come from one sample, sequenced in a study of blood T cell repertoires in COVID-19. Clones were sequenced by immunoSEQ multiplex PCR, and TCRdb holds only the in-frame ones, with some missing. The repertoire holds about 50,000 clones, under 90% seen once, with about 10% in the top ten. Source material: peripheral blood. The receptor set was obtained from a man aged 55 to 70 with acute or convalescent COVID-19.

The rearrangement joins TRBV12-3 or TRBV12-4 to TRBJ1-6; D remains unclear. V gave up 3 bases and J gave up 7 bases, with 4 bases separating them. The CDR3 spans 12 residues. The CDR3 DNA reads TGTGCCAGCAGTTTCCCGAATTCACCCCTCCACTTT. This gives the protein CASSFPNSPLHF.

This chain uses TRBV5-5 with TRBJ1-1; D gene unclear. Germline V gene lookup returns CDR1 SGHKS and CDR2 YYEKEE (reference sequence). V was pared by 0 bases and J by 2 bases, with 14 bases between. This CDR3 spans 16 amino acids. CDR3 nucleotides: TGTGCCAGCAGCTTGGCCGTTACAGCCAAAAACACTGAAGCTTTCTTT. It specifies CASSLAVTAKNTEAFF.

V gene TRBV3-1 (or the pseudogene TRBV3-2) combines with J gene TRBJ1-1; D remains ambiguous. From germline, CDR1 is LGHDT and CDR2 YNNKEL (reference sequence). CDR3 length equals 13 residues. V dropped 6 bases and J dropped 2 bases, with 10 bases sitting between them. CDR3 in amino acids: CASREVGNTEAFF. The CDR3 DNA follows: TGTGCCAGCAGGGAGGTCGGCAACACTGAAGCTTTCTTT.

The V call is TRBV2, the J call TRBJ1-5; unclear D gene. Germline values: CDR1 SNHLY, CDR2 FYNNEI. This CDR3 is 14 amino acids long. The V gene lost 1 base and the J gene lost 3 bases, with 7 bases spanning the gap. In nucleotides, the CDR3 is TGTGCCAGCAGTGAAGTGGGCAACAATCAGCCCCAGCATTTT. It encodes CASSEVGNNQPQHF.

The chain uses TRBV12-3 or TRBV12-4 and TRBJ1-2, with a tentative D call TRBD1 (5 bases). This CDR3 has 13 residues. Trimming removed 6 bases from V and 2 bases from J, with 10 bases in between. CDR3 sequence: CASRIDSNYGYTF. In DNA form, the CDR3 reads TGTGCCAGCAGAATCGACAGCAACTATGGCTACACCTTC.